This entry features one T cell receptor (beta chain) sequence. Its antigen specificity is not known. Per-nucleotide qualities are absent, and no much larger clonotype sits a single base away. This entry is derived from a study of blood T cell repertoires in COVID-19 (dated by TCRdb to 2020 to 2022). Broadly, across the study: Collaborator samples came from the United States, Italy and Spain and covered acute and convalescent phases of COVID-19. HLA class I and class II types, where available, came from metadata supplied by the sample provider rather than from assay-based typing. Nearly every sample came with metadata listing a de-identified subject ID, COVID-19 status, age in years and sex. The material from the prospective study consisted of cDNA or gDNA derived from T cells, B-cell-depleted T cells, or PBMCs. A freely available public database, intended as a resource for researchers studying the immune response to SARS-CoV-2, is where the repertoires were released. The dataset comprised deeply sampled blood TCRbeta repertoires from subjects exposed to, actively infected with, or recovered from COVID-19. The samples were drawn from the first 160 participants of the ongoing ImmuneRACE study and from over a thousand subjects provided by 6 global collaborators. What the research found in general, with its limitations: The amount of clinical and demographic metadata varied by source and participant and was provided uncurated.

Collaborating institutions collected whole blood in K2EDTA tubes following their own protocols. Collaborator samples were shipped for TCRbeta analysis as frozen whole blood, isolated PBMCs, or DNA extracted from either sample type. The immunoSEQ Assay, a bias-controlled multiplex PCR, was used to amplify TCRbeta CDR3 regions from genomic DNA. The authors' pipeline ran thus. The number of nucleated cells in each sample was estimated by amplification of reference gene primers within the assay. Sequence reads were collapsed and filtered to measure the absolute abundance of every unique TCRbeta CDR3 rearrangement. For each sample, productive Simpson clonality was calculated as the square root of Simpson's diversity index over productive rearrangements. Sourced from immuneACCESS, this table was stored by TCRdb with only in-frame sequences that have V and J called. A share of the clones is absent; for the studies checked, an unresolved V gene accounts for under half, and the remainder has no known explanation. V and J calls and clone size are as listed in that table; D and trimming were resolved from the DNA. Across this sample there are over 400,000 clones, with approximately 83% seen only once. Jointly, the top ten make up approximately 3% of the sample.

The TCR originated in a human donor in a cohort sampled during active COVID-19. Sequencing was performed on peripheral blood.

The CDR3 reads CASSPLADSNEQFF. The nucleotide sequence is given as TGCGCCAGCAGCCCCCTAGCTGACTCCAATGAGCAGTTCTTC. The V gene is TRBV5-1 and the J gene is TRBJ2-1, with a tentative D gene TRBD2 over 5 matching bases. The V end loses 4 bases and the J end loses 6 bases, and a stretch of 14 bases separates them. The germline V gene gives CDR1 as SGHRS and CDR2 as YFSETQ. The CDR3 measures 14 amino acids from cysteine to phenylalanine. Only the CDR3 part of the read is kept: 42 bases, read in frame from the first base.